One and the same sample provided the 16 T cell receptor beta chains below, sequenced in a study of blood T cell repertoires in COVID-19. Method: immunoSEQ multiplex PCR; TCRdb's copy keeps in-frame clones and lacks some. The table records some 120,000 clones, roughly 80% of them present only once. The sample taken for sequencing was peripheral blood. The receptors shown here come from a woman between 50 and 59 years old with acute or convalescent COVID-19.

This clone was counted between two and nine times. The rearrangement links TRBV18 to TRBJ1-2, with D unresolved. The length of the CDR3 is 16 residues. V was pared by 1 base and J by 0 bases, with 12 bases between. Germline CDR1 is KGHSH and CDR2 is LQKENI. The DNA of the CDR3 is TGTGCCAGCTCACCACTTTCTGGGCCAGCTAACTATGGCTACACCTTC. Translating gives CASSPLSGPANYGYTF.

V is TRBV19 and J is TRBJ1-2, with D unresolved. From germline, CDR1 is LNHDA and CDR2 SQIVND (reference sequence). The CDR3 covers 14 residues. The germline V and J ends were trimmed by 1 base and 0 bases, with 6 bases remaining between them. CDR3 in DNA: TGTGCCAGTAGTATAGGACACACTAACTATGGCTACACCTTC. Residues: CASSIGHTNYGYTF.

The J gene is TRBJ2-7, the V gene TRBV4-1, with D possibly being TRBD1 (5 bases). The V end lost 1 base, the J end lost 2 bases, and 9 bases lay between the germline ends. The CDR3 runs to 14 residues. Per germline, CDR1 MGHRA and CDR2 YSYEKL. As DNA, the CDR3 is TGCGCCAGCAGCCAAGTGGACAACACCTACGAGCAGTACTTC. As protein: CASSQVDNTYEQYF.

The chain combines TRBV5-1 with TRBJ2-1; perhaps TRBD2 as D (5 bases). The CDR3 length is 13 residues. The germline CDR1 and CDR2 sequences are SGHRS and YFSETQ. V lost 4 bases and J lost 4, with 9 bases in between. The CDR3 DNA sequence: TGCGCCAGCAGCGTCAGCGGTTACAATGAGCAGTTCTTC. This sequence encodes CASSVSGYNEQFF.

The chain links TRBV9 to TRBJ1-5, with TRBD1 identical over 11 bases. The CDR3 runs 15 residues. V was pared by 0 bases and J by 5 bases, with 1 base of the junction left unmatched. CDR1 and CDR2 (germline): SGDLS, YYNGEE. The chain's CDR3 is CASSVGGQGDQPQHF. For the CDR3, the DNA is TGTGCCAGCAGCGTAGGGGGACAGGGGGATCAGCCCCAGCATTTT.

CDR3 sequence reads: CASSQRQGGNSPLHF. The CDR3 DNA is TGCGCCAGCAGCCAGAGACAGGGTGGCAATTCACCCCTCCACTTT. The V and J genes are TRBV5-1 and TRBJ1-6, with 7 bases that match TRBD1. This CDR3 has 15 residues. V shed 4 bases and J 7 bases; nucleotides not matched to a gene: 8. CDR1 and CDR2 from the germline V gene are SGHRS and YFSETQ. Looking up the rest from reference TRBV5-1 and TRBJ1-6 gives the full variable domain: KAGVTQTPRYLIKTRGQQVTLSCSPISGHRSVSWYQQTPGQGLQFLFEYFSETQRNKGNFPGRFSGRQFSNSRSEMNVSTLELGDSALYLCASSQRQGGNSPLHFGNGTRLTVT.

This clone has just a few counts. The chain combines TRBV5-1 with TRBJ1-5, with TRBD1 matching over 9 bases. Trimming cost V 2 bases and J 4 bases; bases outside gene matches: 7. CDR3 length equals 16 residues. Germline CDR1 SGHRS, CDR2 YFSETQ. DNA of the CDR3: TGCGCCAGCAGCTTCCGGGACAGGGATTCTAATCAGCCCCAGCATTTT. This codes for CASSFRDRDSNQPQHF.

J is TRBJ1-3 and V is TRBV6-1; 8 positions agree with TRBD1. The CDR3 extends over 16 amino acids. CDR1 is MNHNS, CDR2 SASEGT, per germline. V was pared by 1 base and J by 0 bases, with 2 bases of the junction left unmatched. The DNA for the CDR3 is TGTGCCAGCAGTGAAGGGGACAGGATCTCTGGAAACACCATATATTTT. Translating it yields CASSEGDRISGNTIYF.

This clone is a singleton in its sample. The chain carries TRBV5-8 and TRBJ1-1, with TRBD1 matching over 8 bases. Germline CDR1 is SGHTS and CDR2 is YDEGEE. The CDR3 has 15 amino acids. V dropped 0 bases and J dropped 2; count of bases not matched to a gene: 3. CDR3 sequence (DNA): TGTGCCAGCAGCTTGGGGGACAGGAGCAACACTGAAGCTTTCTTT. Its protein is CASSLGDRSNTEAFF.

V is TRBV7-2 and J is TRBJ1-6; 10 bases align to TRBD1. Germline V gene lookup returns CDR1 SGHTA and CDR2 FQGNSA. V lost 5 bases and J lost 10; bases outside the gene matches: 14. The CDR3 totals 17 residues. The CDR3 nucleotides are TGTGCCAGCAGCCTATGGGAATTCGGGACAGGGGAGTCACCCCTCCACTTT. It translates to CASSLWEFGTGESPLHF.

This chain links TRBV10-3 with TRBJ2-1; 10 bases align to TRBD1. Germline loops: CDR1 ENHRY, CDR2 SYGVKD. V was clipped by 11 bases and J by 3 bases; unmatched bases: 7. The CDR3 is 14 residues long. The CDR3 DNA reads TGTGCCGTCACCGGGACAGGGGTCTACAATGAGCAGTTCTTC. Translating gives CAVTGTGVYNEQFF.

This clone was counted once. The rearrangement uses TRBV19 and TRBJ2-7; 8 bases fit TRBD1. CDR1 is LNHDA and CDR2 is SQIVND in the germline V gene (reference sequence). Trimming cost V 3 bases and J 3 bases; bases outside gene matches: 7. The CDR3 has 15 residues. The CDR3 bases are TGTGCCAGTAGTATCCGGGACAGGTTTGACTACGAGCAGTACTTC. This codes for CASSIRDRFDYEQYF.

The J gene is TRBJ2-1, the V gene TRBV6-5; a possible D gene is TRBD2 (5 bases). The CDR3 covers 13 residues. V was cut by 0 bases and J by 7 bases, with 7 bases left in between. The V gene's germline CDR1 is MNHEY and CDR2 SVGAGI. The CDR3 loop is CASSYSRGNEQFF. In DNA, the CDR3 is TGTGCCAGCAGTTACTCTAGAGGGAATGAGCAGTTCTTC.

The CDR3 DNA reads as TGCAGTGCTAGTAGACAGGGGGCGTGGAATCAGCCCCAGCATTTT. Translating it yields CSASRQGAWNQPQHF. This chain connects TRBV20-1 to TRBJ1-5; 10 bases agree with TRBD1. V was pared by 3 bases and J by 4 bases, with 6 bases of the junction left unmatched. The length of the CDR3 is 15 residues. The germline V gene has CDR1 DFQATT and CDR2 SNEGSKA (reference sequence).

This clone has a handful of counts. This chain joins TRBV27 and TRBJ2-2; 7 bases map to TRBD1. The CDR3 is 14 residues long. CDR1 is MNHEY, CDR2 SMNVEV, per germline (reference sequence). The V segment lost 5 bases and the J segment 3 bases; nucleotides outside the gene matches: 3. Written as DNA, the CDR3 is TGTGCCAGCAGTCCGACAGGGTACACCGGGGAGCTGTTTTTT. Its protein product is CASSPTGYTGELFF.

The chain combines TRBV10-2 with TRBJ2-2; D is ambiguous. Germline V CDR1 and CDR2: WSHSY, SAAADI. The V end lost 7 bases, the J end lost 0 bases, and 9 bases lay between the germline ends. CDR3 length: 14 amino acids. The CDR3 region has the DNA TGCGCCAGCAAAGGCAGGACGAACACCGGGGAGCTGTTTTTT. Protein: CASKGRTNTGELFF.